The clone carrying this TCR beta chain was counted only a few times. Antigen unknown. TCRdb's copy holds only in-frame clones and misses some; the assay was immunoSEQ multiplex PCR. The sample includes over 85,000 clones, approximately 81% of them seen just once. V lost 5 bases and J 6 bases, leaving 10 bases between the germline ends. There are 12 residues in the CDR3. Germline V gene data show CDR1 as LNHDA and CDR2 as SQIVND (reference sequence). These data come from a study of identifying expanded T cells in peripheral blood. Study-wide points: Across healthy donors, higher total template counts meant significantly greater approximately two-week count variance. Differentially abundant clones: 0.95 to 1.5 between replicates, around 17 at around 15 days, more than 18 at four.

The V and J genes are TRBV19 and TRBJ2-5; the D call may be TRBD1 or TRBD2 (5 bases each). Sequencing used blood. This sequence originates from a person between 18 and 69 years old in good health. CDR3 sequence reads: CASSARGQTQYF. CDR3 coding DNA: TGTGCCAGTAGTGCAAGGGGACAGACCCAGTACTTC.